A selection of T cell receptor beta chains follows, all from one sample in a study of T cell responses to AZD1222 COVID-19 vaccine. Generated by immunoSEQ multiplex PCR, the TCRdb table keeps only in-frame clones and is missing some. The repertoire holds approximately 100,000 clones, with 90% as singletons. Here the sequenced sample was peripheral blood, taken 28 days after the second AZD1222 dose. Every receptor here comes from an adult who received the AZD1222 COVID-19 vaccine. The conserved cysteine and the conserved F or W are not part of the CDR3 here. A D gene is named only where the DNA matches it firmly.

D gene | V gene | CDR3 protein
- | TRBV18 | ASSLNGAAPSSYNEQF
- | TRBV27 | ASSRLRPGATEAF
- | TRBV6-5 | ARVQGGNYGYT
TRBD1 | TRBV25-1 | ASSELDRVNEKLF
- | TRBV7-7 | ASSSYRGGEQY
- | TRBV12-3/TRBV12-4 | ASSFHETPHQY
TRBD1 | TRBV11-2 | ASSTDRGLPYGYT
TRBD2 | TRBV7-9 | ASSSGGNEQF
TRBD2 | TRBV4-3 | ASSQDLAGNIQY
TRBD1 | TRBV19 | ASSIEQGIKNIQY
- | TRBV30 | ACPYNEQF
- | TRBV7-2 | ALDGYT
- | TRBV12-3/TRBV12-4 | ASTLPGNGEQF
TRBD1 | TRBV5-6 | ASSRRTGANGYT
- | TRBV29-1 | SAGTLYNEQF
TRBD1 | TRBV5-1 | ASSLVSGTGGVYGYT
- | TRBV21-1 | ASSKSKGNIQY
- | TRBV11-2 | ASSFTTSGANVLT
- | TRBV5-3 | ARSLRATRHSPLH
TRBD1 | TRBV7-2 | ASSAGTGGNTIY
TRBD2 | TRBV7-8 | ASSLTSGDAYEQY
- | TRBV7-9 | ASSLSGWGESAYEQY
- | TRBV19 | ASSIVAESFYEQY
- | TRBV5-1 | ASSGGLNTEAF
- | TRBV3-1/TRBV3-2 | ASSPNSGSSTGFPPSYNSPLH
TRBD1 | TRBV11-2 | ASRPQTGYNSPLH
- | TRBV18 | ASSPEQGIYEQY
TRBD1 | TRBV5-1 | ASSLTGGEQY
- | TRBV5-6 | ASSFTQGSPQH
TRBD1 | TRBV19 | ASRTTGGGESNQPQH
- | TRBV7-9 | ATSKLSNTGELF
TRBD1 | TRBV19 | ASSLTGGTEAF
TRBD1 | TRBV2 | ASSEEGDRNQPQH
- | TRBV19 | ASRGQTEPDGYT
- | TRBV6-1 | ASSEGSRGANVLT
- | TRBV11-2 | ASSSIRGLTEAF
- | TRBV7-5 | ARTLGQGGLPVTEAF
- | TRBV9 | ASSSSLGGNEKLF
- | TRBV7-2 | ASSLARHQETQY
TRBD1 | TRBV6-4 | ASSDARLSGGAYEQY
TRBD2 | TRBV7-3 | ASSAGTSGAYEQY
- | TRBV3-1/TRBV3-2 | ASSQASPSLFAWEQY
- | TRBV25-1 | ASSEWQETQY